This T cell receptor beta chain was documented in a study of shared clonotypes between healthy human individuals. Study findings and constraints: With few donors, the genetic and exposure-history diversity represented was limited. Sorted-subset sequencing was shown by rarefaction to be incomplete despite large depth.

With 4 bases removed from V and 1 base from J, the gap between germline ends came to 22 bases. The CDR3 loop spans 18 amino acids. Germline lookup yields CDR1 MNHEY and CDR2 SMNVEV (reference sequence). Libraries were prepared by immunoSEQ multiplex PCR; TCRdb keeps only in-frame clonotypes and omits some of them. This sample has approximately 120,000 clones, with 68% found just once. The healthy adult donors were HIV-negative and reported no recent acute infections or vaccinations. As concerns this clone: Its antigen remains unidentified.

The TCR was taken from a woman aged 30 to 39 in good health. Input material: memory CD8+ T cells sorted from blood. Subset given: CD45RO+ cells pooled with CCR7-negative TemRA cells. V gene TRBV27 combines with J gene TRBJ2-5; tentatively, D is TRBD1 (5 bases). CDR3 nucleotides: TGTGCCAGCAGTTCCCCCCTACATCACAGGATCTTCCAAGAGACCCAGTACTTC. Its protein product is CASSSPLHHRIFQETQYF.